This passage covers 21 T cell receptor beta chains from one sample sequenced in a study of T cell repertoires in cytomegalovirus infection. TCRdb redid the calling of the reads with MiXCR, one entry per CDR3 protein. The sample records about 770,000 distinct CDR3 sequences, roughly 28% being singletons. The antigens these receptors bind are not known. This specimen was cultured CD8+ T cells from PBMCs, taken from culture after CMV antigen stimulation. The receptors originated from a human donor in good health (CMV status not recorded). Some clones in this sample may be carry-over from other donors' samples.

This sequence joins TRBV5-1 and TRBJ2-7, with 11 nucleotides matching TRBD1. V was clipped by 7 bases and J by 6 bases; unmatched bases: 6. Germline CDR1 is SGHRS and CDR2 is YFSETQ. The CDR3 contains 13 residues. The CDR3 protein is CASDSGTGGEQYF. In DNA, the CDR3 is TGCGCCAGCGATTCCGGGACAGGGGGCGAGCAGTACTTC.

This clonotype was seen a few times. CDR3 loop: CASSPPPRDRGPLPYEQYF. In nucleotides, the CDR3 is TGTGCCAGCAGCCCCCCCCCCCGGGACAGGGGCCCCTTGCCTTACGAGCAGTACTTC. V gene TRBV7-3 combines with J gene TRBJ2-7; 10 bases fit TRBD1. This CDR3 has 19 residues. Germline V gene data show CDR1 as SGHTA and CDR2 as FQGTGA. Trimming took 5 bases from V and 4 from J; bases not matched to a gene: 20.

This chain connects TRBV27 to TRBJ2-3; tentatively, D is TRBD2 (6 bases). CDR3 length: 14 amino acids. Looked up from germline, CDR1 is MNHEY and CDR2 is SMNVEV (reference sequence). V lost 6 bases to trimming and J lost 1 base, with 11 bases between them. The CDR3 loop reads CASSRGLGTDTQYF. In DNA, the CDR3 is TGTGCCAGCAGCCGGGGACTTGGCACAGATACGCAGTATTTT.

Only one count was recorded for this clonotype. This chain uses TRBV20-1 with TRBJ1-4; D not certain. This CDR3 is 17 amino acids long. V was shortened by 3 bases and J by 10 bases, with 27 bases between the two germline ends. Per the germline V gene, CDR1 is DFQATT and CDR2 is SNEGSKA (reference sequence). Written as DNA, the CDR3 is TGCAGTGCTAGTTGGTTCGGCAGGAGGAGAGGCGGTGGAAAACTGTTTTTT. Translation: CSASWFGRRRGGGKLFF.

A remark on this clonotype: Without the conserved terminal phenylalanine or tryptophan, this CDR3 likely stems from a read error. This chain connects TRBV6-5 to TRBJ2-3, with D maybe TRBD1 (5 bases). The CDR3 extends over 15 amino acids. The V gene's germline CDR1 is MNHEY and CDR2 SVGAGI. Deletions cut 2 bases from V and 5 bases from J, with 14 bases between. The DNA of the CDR3 is TGTGCCAGCAGTTACGTAGGGGCGCAAAAAGATACGCAGTATTCT. As protein: CASSYVGAQKDTQYS.

The table lists this clonotype with a few counts. The V gene is TRBV20-1, the J gene TRBJ2-1, with D perhaps matching TRBD1 or TRBD2 (5 bases each). The CDR3 runs to 15 residues. Trimming took off 3 bases at V and 9 bases at J, with 21 bases between the two ends. Germline CDR1 reads DFQATT; CDR2 reads SNEGSKA (reference sequence). CDR3 loop: CSARARDGTFSEQFF. The CDR3, as DNA: TGCAGTGCTAGGGCCCGGGACGGAACTTTTTCTGAGCAGTTCTTC.

This clonotype has ten or more counts. The chain uses TRBV7-2 and TRBJ1-5; the D gene is possibly TRBD1 (5 bases). With 0 bases removed from V and 1 base from J, the gap between germline ends came to 10 bases. The CDR3 sequence is 16 residues long. Per the germline V gene, CDR1 is SGHTA and CDR2 is FQGNSA. CDR3 region: CASSLAPRGSNQPQHF. Here the CDR3 DNA reads TGTGCCAGCAGCTTAGCCCCCCGGGGGAGCAATCAGCCCCAGCATTTT.

The sample holds a few counts of this clonotype. At one end the junction does not follow the germline gene, possibly because of a read error. The chain is built from TRBV7-7 and TRBJ2-7, with 8 positions matching TRBD1. The germline V gene has CDR1 SSHAT and CDR2 FNYEAQ (reference sequence). This CDR3 is built from 14 residues. CDR3 sequence (DNA): TGTGCTAGCAGCCCGATAGGACAGGGCTACGAGCAGTACTTC. The encoded protein is CASSPIGQGYEQYF.

With respect to this clonotype: A much more abundant neighbour one base away suggests this may be a read error. The chain uses TRBV12-3 or TRBV12-4 and TRBJ1-5; unclear D gene. The CDR3 runs to 13 residues. The CDR3 sequence is CVSSSGRAQPQHF. As DNA, the CDR3 is TGTGTCAGCAGCTCGGGGAGGGCTCAGCCCCAGCATTTT.

This clonotype was seen many times. This chain links TRBV5-4 with TRBJ1-2; 7 bases align to TRBD1. The CDR3 totals 11 residues. J lost 8 bases, V lost 4 bases, and 2 bases had no gene match. Germline V CDR1 and CDR2: SGHNT, YYREEE (reference sequence). The CDR3 DNA reads TGTGCCAGCAGCGCGGGACAGGGCTACACCTTC. This translates into CASSAGQGYTF. The full variable domain, completed using reference TRBV5-4 and TRBJ1-2, is ETGVTQSPTHLIKTRGQQVTLRCSSQSGHNTVSWYQQALGQGPQFIFQYYREEENGRGNFPPRFSGLQFPNYSSELNVNALELDDSALYLCASSAGQGYTFGSGTRLTVV.

This chain links TRBV19 with TRBJ2-1; possible D gene TRBD2, 7 bases. The CDR3 spans 15 residues. The V gene's germline CDR1 is LNHDA and CDR2 SQIVND (reference sequence). The V end lost 4 bases, the J end lost 8 bases, and 18 bases lay between the germline ends. The CDR3 DNA reads as TGTGCCAGTAGTACGGGTGGGGGGGGCCAATATGAGCAGTTCTTC. This translates into CASSTGGGGQYEQFF.

Comments on this clonotype: A read error may explain this, as a much larger clone is one base away. V is TRBV7-8 and J is TRBJ2-7; D is possibly TRBD2 (6 bases). CDR1 is SGHVS and CDR2 is FQNEAQ in the germline V gene. V gave up 5 bases and J gave up 7 bases, with 15 bases separating them. CDR3 length: 13 amino acids. This chain's CDR3 is CASSDGGTAEQYV. The CDR3 DNA reads TGTGCCAGCAGCGACGGGGGAACCGCGGAGCAGTACGTC.

This clonotype was counted ten times or more. V is TRBV7-6 and J is TRBJ2-7; 9 bases fit TRBD1. The V gene end was trimmed by 1 base and the J gene end by 3 bases; junction bases not matched to a gene: 10. Germline loops: CDR1 SGHVS, CDR2 FNYEAQ. The CDR3 extends over 17 amino acids. The CDR3 DNA is TGTGCCAGCAGCTTAGGGTTGGGACAGGGTCTGCACTACGAGCAGTACTTC. Protein product: CASSLGLGQGLHYEQYF.

This clonotype was observed once. This chain uses TRBV24-1 with TRBJ2-2; no reliable D call. Trimming stripped 5 bases from V and 1 base from J, with 10 bases between. The CDR3 runs to 15 residues. Germline V lookup: CDR1 KGHDR, CDR2 SFDVKD. The CDR3 here is CATSAEQLNTGELFF. CDR3 in DNA: TGTGCCACCAGTGCAGAACAGCTGAACACCGGGGAGCTGTTTTTT.

V gene TRBV11-3 combines with J gene TRBJ1-5; TRBD1 agrees at 9 bases. Trimming at V came to 3 bases and at J to 10 bases, leaving 7 bases not matched to a gene. Germline lookup yields CDR1 SGHNT and CDR2 YENEEA. The CDR3 loop spans 14 amino acids. The CDR3 bases are TGTGCCAGCAGCTTGGGACAGGGTAATCGCCCCCAGCATTTT. It codes for CASSLGQGNRPQHF. The whole variable domain, remainder taken from reference TRBV11-3 and TRBJ1-5, is EAGVVQSPRYKIIEKKQPVAFWCNPISGHNTLYWYLQNLGQGPELLIRYENEEAVDDSQLPKDRFSAERLKGVDSTLKIQPAELGDSAVYLCASSLGQGNRPQHFGDGTRLSIL.

The table lists this clonotype with a few counts. J is TRBJ2-3 and V is TRBV4-1, with D unresolved. Trimming removed 0 bases at V and 0 bases at J, with 7 bases between. CDR1 and CDR2 from the germline V gene are MGHRA and YSYEKL. This CDR3 has 15 residues. CDR3 amino acids: CASSQEKVSTDTQYF. The CDR3 region has the DNA TGCGCCAGCAGCCAAGAAAAGGTTAGCACAGATACGCAGTATTTT.

CDR3: CASSSAYGTTRSGDSPLHF. The CDR3 DNA is TGTGCCAGCAGCTCAGCCTACGGGACCACAAGGTCTGGGGATTCACCCCTCCACTTT. This rearrangement joins TRBV7-9 to TRBJ1-6, with D possibly being TRBD1 (5 bases). V was trimmed by 4 bases and J by 8 bases, leaving 27 bases between them. The CDR3 is made up of 19 amino acids. The germline gives CDR1 SEHNR, CDR2 FQNEAQ (reference sequence).

This clonotype was counted between two and nine times. CDR3 nucleotides: TGTGCCAGCAGCAGCCGAAGTGAGGGCGCGGGAAACACCATATATTTT. It specifies CASSSRSEGAGNTIYF. This rearrangement joins TRBV7-9 to TRBJ1-3; no firm D call. V lost 5 bases to trimming and J lost 4 bases, with 18 bases between them. Germline loops: CDR1 SEHNR, CDR2 FQNEAQ (reference sequence). This CDR3 comprises 16 residues.

Points on this clonotype: Mismatch with germline at one junction end may stem from a read error. The rearrangement joins TRBV7-7 to TRBJ2-7; 7 nucleotides align to TRBD1. Germline-derived CDR1 and CDR2 are SSHAT and FNYEAQ (reference sequence). There are 14 residues in the CDR3. The CDR3: CASSLGPTGSEQYF. The CDR3 DNA reads TGTGCTAGCAGCTTAGGCCCGACAGGGAGCGAGCAGTACTTC.

This clonotype turned up a few times. The chain combines TRBV15 with TRBJ2-5; TRBD1 agrees at 8 bases. Germline V gene sequence: CDR1 LNHNV, CDR2 YYDKDF (reference sequence). J gave up 5 bases and V 0 bases, and 11 bases lay outside the gene matches. CDR3 length: 17 residues. In DNA, the CDR3 is TGTGCCACCAGCAGAGAGGGATCCGGGACAGGAGCGGAGACCCAGTACTTC. It translates to CATSREGSGTGAETQYF.

The rearrangement joins TRBV5-1 to TRBJ1-2; 9 bases line up with TRBD1. Germline loops: CDR1 SGHRS, CDR2 YFSETQ. CDR3 length: 16 residues. The junction had 9 bases not matched to a gene; V was cut back by 3 bases and J by 3 bases. The CDR3 region has the DNA TGCGCCAGCAGCTCCCCGGGACAGGGAGTCGACTATGGCTACACCTTC. This gives the protein CASSSPGQGVDYGYTF.